Shown below are 15 T cell receptor beta chains from a single sample sequenced in a study of cytomegalovirus exposure and HLA in healthy donors. Vbeta (60) and Jbeta (13) primers were used in the PCR. The data were produced by immunoSEQ multiplex PCR, yet TCRdb's version contains in-frame clones alone and is incomplete. This sample has about 98,000 clones; under 75% occur once, and the top ten carry 2% to 2.5%. The sequencing input was PBMCs. The receptors derive from a man aged 50-59 years in good health and CMV-seronegative.

The chain joins TRBV9 to TRBJ2-3; D gene ambiguous. The V end lost 4 bases, the J end lost 5 bases, and 11 bases lay between the germline ends. This CDR3 comprises 13 residues. Germline CDR1 SGDLS, CDR2 YYNGEE. CDR3 sequence (DNA): TGTGCCAGCAGCCCCCAGGTGGGAGATACGCAGTATTTT. Residues: CASSPQVGDTQYF.

V usage is TRBV4-2 and J usage is TRBJ2-7; 12 positions agree with TRBD2. The CDR3 length is 15 residues. Germline V gives CDR1 LGHNA, CDR2 YNFKEQ. Trimming removed 6 bases from V and 6 bases from J; junction bases left unmatched: 9. CDR3: CASSSRASGRGEQYF. CDR3 bases: TGTGCCAGCAGTAGCCGGGCTAGCGGGAGGGGCGAGCAGTACTTC.

This rearrangement joins TRBV15 to TRBJ2-7, with D possibly being TRBD2 (5 bases). The CDR3 loop spans 14 amino acids. V was pared by 1 base and J by 1 base, with 8 bases between. The germline V gene has CDR1 LNHNV and CDR2 YYDKDF (reference sequence). The DNA for the CDR3 is TGTGCCACCAGCAGAGCGGGGTTATCCTACGAGCAGTACTTC. Protein: CATSRAGLSYEQYF.

The chain joins TRBV19 to TRBJ2-4, with 10 bases fitting TRBD2. There are 15 residues in the CDR3. In germline, CDR1 is LNHDA, CDR2 SQIVND (reference sequence). The J segment lost 1 base and the V segment lost 6 bases, leaving 3 bases of the junction unmatched. CDR3 protein: CASSPLAGAKNIQYF. Written as DNA, the CDR3 is TGTGCCAGTAGCCCACTAGCGGGGGCCAAAAACATTCAGTACTTC.

The chain couples TRBV6-1 to TRBJ1-5, with D unclear. This CDR3 has 14 amino acids. From germline, CDR1 is MNHNS and CDR2 SASEGT. V shed 5 bases and J shed 2 bases, with 10 bases lying between them. The CDR3 bases are TGTGCCAGCAGTCTTTCCCCCGGCAATCAGCCCCAGCATTTT. Protein: CASSLSPGNQPQHF.

There are a few counts of this clone. Written as DNA, the CDR3 is TGTGCCAGCAGCTTGGACACGAGCACAGATACGCAGTATTTT. This sequence encodes CASSLDTSTDTQYF. This sequence joins TRBV5-4 and TRBJ2-3; unclear D gene. The CDR3 runs 14 residues. Germline CDR1 is SGHNT and CDR2 is YYREEE (reference sequence). V was pared by 0 bases and J by 0 bases, with 5 bases between.

This clone showed up just once. The chain uses TRBV6-5 and TRBJ1-2, with a weak D call TRBD1 (6 bases). Trimming shortened V by 6 bases and J by 2 bases, and 16 bases separated the two germline ends. Germline CDR1 and CDR2: MNHEY and SVGAGI. The CDR3 contains 15 residues. CDR3 sequence reads: CASSPTYDRNYGYTF. The CDR3 DNA reads TGTGCCAGCAGCCCTACCTATGACAGGAACTATGGCTACACCTTC.

The V call is TRBV18, the J call TRBJ2-1; 12 bases are a match to TRBD2. The V gene's germline CDR1 is KGHSH and CDR2 LQKENI. V was clipped by 3 bases and J by 1 base; unmatched bases: 1. The CDR3 is 16 amino acids. This CDR3 reads CASSPLAGGSYNEQFF. Here the CDR3 DNA reads TGTGCCAGCTCACCTCTAGCGGGGGGGTCCTACAATGAGCAGTTCTTC.

Only a few counts were recorded for this clone. The J gene is TRBJ1-1, the V gene TRBV5-3, with D tentatively TRBD1 (6 bases). TRBV5-3 is assigned to the ORF class and has an uncertain function. Trimming pared 3 bases from V and 5 bases from J, leaving 23 bases between. CDR3 length: 17 amino acids. The CDR3, as DNA: TGTGCCAGAAGCTCGAGGGGGGGGCAGGATTTGTGGACTGAAGCTTTCTTT. It specifies CARSSRGGQDLWTEAFF.

This rearrangement joins TRBV19 to TRBJ2-1; TRBD2 aligns across 7 bases. The CDR3 is made up of 16 amino acids. V gave up 1 base and J gave up 4 bases; unmatched junction bases: 7. Germline CDR1 reads LNHDA; CDR2 reads SQIVND (reference sequence). CDR3: CASSIVRDYDYNEQFF. The CDR3, as DNA: TGTGCCAGTAGTATAGTTAGGGACTACGATTACAATGAGCAGTTCTTC.

The chain combines TRBV6-5 with TRBJ1-2; 8 bases are a match to TRBD1. V dropped 6 bases and J dropped 8; count of bases not matched to a gene: 5. This CDR3 comprises 12 residues. The germline V gene has CDR1 MNHEY and CDR2 SVGAGI. The CDR3 DNA reads as TGTGCCAGCAGACAGGGGGGTCGGGGCTACACCTTC. Translated, it gives CASRQGGRGYTF.

This chain links TRBV2 with TRBJ1-1; TRBD1 agrees at 8 bases. The CDR3 runs 12 residues. Per the germline V gene, CDR1 is SNHLY and CDR2 is FYNNEI. Unmatched junction bases numbered 7, after V lost 5 bases and J lost 11 bases. The CDR3 loop is CASSPGQGWAFF. CDR3 sequence (DNA): TGTGCCAGCAGTCCCGGACAGGGCTGGGCTTTCTTT.

The genes are TRBV28 and TRBJ1-1; D not resolved. Germline V gives CDR1 MDHEN, CDR2 SYDVKM. The CDR3 runs 14 residues. Trimming took 9 bases from V and 2 from J, leaving 16 bases between them. CDR3 protein: CASLEATANTEAFF. The CDR3 coding sequence is TGTGCCAGTCTGGAAGCGACGGCTAACACTGAAGCTTTCTTT.

This clone was recorded at least ten times. The J gene is TRBJ1-1, the V gene TRBV6-5, with TRBD1 as a possible D gene (6 bases). This CDR3 has 14 residues. Germline CDR1 is MNHEY and CDR2 is SVGAGI. Trimming removed 7 bases at V and 0 bases at J, with 12 bases between. The CDR3 spells CASTKQGMNTEAFF. The CDR3 DNA is TGTGCCAGCACCAAACAGGGCATGAACACTGAAGCTTTCTTT.

V gene TRBV27 combines with J gene TRBJ1-1; D not certain. The germline gives CDR1 MNHEY, CDR2 SMNVEV (reference sequence). This CDR3 has 11 amino acids. Deletions cut 4 bases from V and 3 bases from J, with 3 bases between. The CDR3 sequence: CASSSDTEAFF. The CDR3 bases are TGTGCCAGCAGTTCTGACACTGAAGCTTTCTTT.